This T cell receptor (beta chain) is drawn from a study of PD-1 blockade in classical Hodgkin lymphoma. The CDR3 extends over 12 amino acids. V was trimmed by 4 bases and J by 9 bases, leaving 10 bases between them. Germline V lookup: CDR1 MNHNS, CDR2 SASEGT. In every patient, relapse followed autologous stem cell transplantation, while exposure to brentuximab vedotin differed. Notes on the study in general: Lower baseline TCR diversity was reported for newly diagnosed patients than for healthy donors. TCR diversity rose significantly by C4D1 in CD4+ but not CD8+ cells.

Assay used: immunoSEQ multiplex PCR; TCRdb lists only in-frame clones, some missing. The top ten clones hold about 10% of a sample with 14,000 to 15,000 clones, over 60% of them seen once. About this clone: Its antigen is currently unknown.

J is TRBJ2-1 and V is TRBV6-1; no firm D call. The specimen comprised peripheral blood mononuclear cells (PBMCs), sampled at baseline. This receptor was taken from a human donor with classical Hodgkin lymphoma. This chain's CDR3 is CASSAKALEQFF. CDR3 nucleotides: TGTGCCAGCAGTGCGAAAGCCCTTGAGCAGTTCTTC.